These T cell receptor beta chains were read from a single sample in a study of blood T cells in healthy people across ages. TCRdb itself ran the 5' RACE reads through MiXCR, one entry per CDR3 protein. This sample has approximately 580,000 distinct CDR3 sequences; under 30% occur once, and the top ten carry approximately 10%. These sequences were also reported in another study, on T cells of mothers and their children.

Material for sequencing was blood. The receptor source for this set is a boy younger than 18 in good health. Both conserved end residues are part of each CDR3. Each record gives: V gene, clone size, D gene, J gene, CDR3 protein, CDR3 DNA. D genes are given only for firm matches. Clone size appears in some rows only: once, few, many, or a class for an expanded clone.

>TRBV3-1|NA|NA|TRBJ2-3
CASSKRDGDNTQYF
TGTGCCAGCAGCAAGAGGGACGGGGATAATACGCAGTATTTT
>TRBV29-1|NA|NA|TRBJ1-2
CSVVGRDLSYGYTF
TGCAGCGTTGTAGGCAGGGATCTTTCCTATGGCTACACCTTC
>TRBV4-3|NA|NA|TRBJ1-1
CASSRGWGTEAFF
TGCGCCAGCAGCCGAGGGTGGGGCACTGAAGCTTTCTTT
>TRBV11-2|few|NA|TRBJ2-5
CASSSDGETQYF
TGTGCCAGCAGCTCCGACGGGGAGACCCAGTACTTC
>TRBV5-1|NA|TRBD2|TRBJ2-2
CASSLSAGGTGELFF
TGCGCCAGCAGCTTGTCAGCGGGAGGTACCGGGGAGCTGTTTTTT
>TRBV28|many|NA|TRBJ1-2
CASSPRVWRDGYTF
TGTGCCAGCAGTCCGAGGGTATGGAGGGATGGCTACACCTTC
>TRBV27|few|NA|TRBJ2-7
CASSQTGTLTYEQYF
TGTGCCAGCAGTCAGACCGGGACTCTGACCTACGAGCAGTACTTC
>TRBV28|NA|NA|TRBJ2-5
CASSSFDGQETQYF
TGTGCCAGCAGTTCCTTCGACGGACAAGAGACCCAGTACTTC
>TRBV7-9|NA|NA|TRBJ1-4
CASSLGTGMMDEKLFF
TGTGCCAGCAGCTTGGGAACCGGGATGATGGATGAAAAACTGTTTTTT
>TRBV6-5|NA|NA|TRBJ2-5
CASREGRPGGETQYF
TGTGCCAGCAGAGAGGGACGGCCTGGAGGGGAGACCCAGTACTTC
>TRBV7-9|NA|NA|TRBJ2-1
CASSVSLSGLYNEQFF
TGTGCCAGCAGCGTTAGCCTCAGCGGACTCTACAATGAGCAGTTCTTC
>TRBV20-1|few|NA|TRBJ2-7
CSASPQNYEQYF
TGCAGTGCTAGTCCCCAAAACTACGAGCAGTACTTC
>TRBV21-1|NA|NA|TRBJ2-3
CASSKVRDREKDTQYF
TGTGCCAGCAGCAAAGTTCGGGACAGGGAAAAGGATACGCAGTATTTT
>TRBV28|NA|NA|TRBJ1-2
CASSFGDPGNYGYTF
TGTGCCAGCAGTTTCGGGGACCCGGGAAACTATGGCTACACCTTC
>TRBV3-1|NA|NA|TRBJ2-7
CALLSVPPPTYEQYF
TGTGCACTACTAAGCGTCCCCCCCCCGACCTACGAGCAGTACTTC
>TRBV12-3/TRBV12-4|few|NA|TRBJ2-7
CASRAVYEQYF
TGTGCCAGCAGGGCGGTTTACGAGCAGTACTTC
>TRBV6-5|NA|TRBD1|TRBJ1-2
CACSTRDRGRKGYTF
TGTGCCTGCAGTACCCGGGACAGGGGGCGGAAAGGCTACACCTTC
>TRBV29-1|few|TRBD2|TRBJ2-3
CSVETSGRRDTQYF
TGCAGCGTTGAAACTAGCGGGCGCCGCGATACGCAGTATTTT
>TRBV5-1|NA|NA|TRBJ1-2
CASSLYRAAPYGYTF
TGCGCCAGCAGCTTGTATAGGGCGGCTCCCTATGGCTACACCTTC
>TRBV12-3/TRBV12-4|NA|TRBD1|TRBJ1-4
CASSSDRREKLFF
TGTGCCAGCAGTTCGGACAGGAGAGAAAAACTGTTTTTT
>TRBV12-3/TRBV12-4|few|NA|TRBJ1-2
CASSLIPPVGHGYTF
TGTGCCAGCAGTTTAATCCCACCCGTTGGGCATGGCTACACCTTC
>TRBV11-2|few|TRBD2|TRBJ2-5
CASSLGGEGQETQYF
TGTGCCAGCAGCTTAGGCGGGGAGGGGCAAGAGACCCAGTACTTC
>TRBV28|few|NA|TRBJ2-3
CASSSRLETDTQYF
TGTGCCAGCAGTTCTCGACTAGAAACAGATACGCAGTATTTT
>TRBV20-1|NA|NA|TRBJ1-1
CSASRDGIMNTEAFF
TGCAGTGCTAGCCGGGACGGTATAATGAACACTGAAGCTTTCTTT
>TRBV28|NA|NA|TRBJ2-7
CATNGQYSYEQYF
TGTGCCACGAACGGACAGTACTCCTACGAGCAGTACTTC
>TRBV4-3|few|NA|TRBJ1-2
CASSQRGGTAGYTF
TGCGCCAGCAGCCAACGTGGAGGGACTGCCGGCTACACCTTC
>TRBV24-1|many|NA|TRBJ1-4
CATSSPWDVSEKLFF
TGTGCCACCAGCAGCCCCTGGGACGTTAGTGAAAAACTGTTTTTT
>TRBV12-3/TRBV12-4|few|NA|TRBJ2-1
CASSPRGTRSYNEQFF
TGTGCCAGCAGCCCTCGGGGGACTCGCTCCTACAATGAGCAGTTCTTC
>TRBV20-1|NA|TRBD2|TRBJ2-1
CSAGTSGRAREQFF
TGCAGTGCTGGGACTAGCGGGAGGGCCAGGGAGCAGTTCTTC
>TRBV21-1|NA|NA|TRBJ2-1
CASSGAGEGYNEQFF
TGTGCCAGCAGCGGAGCGGGAGAGGGCTACAATGAGCAGTTCTTC
>TRBV6-2/TRBV6-3|NA|NA|TRBJ1-6
CASTDREPGNSPLHF
TGTGCCAGCACCGACCGGGAGCCCGGGAATTCACCCCTCCACTTT
>TRBV7-2|few|TRBD2|TRBJ2-2
CASSHGLAGAGGELFF
TGTGCCAGCAGCCATGGACTAGCGGGAGCGGGCGGGGAGCTGTTTTTT
>TRBV5-1|few|NA|TRBJ2-4
CASSYGGQGPAKNIQYF
TGCGCCAGCAGCTATGGTGGGCAGGGACCAGCCAAAAACATTCAGTACTTC
>TRBV3-1|NA|TRBD2|TRBJ2-1
CASSQDGAGGGNEQFF
TGTGCCAGCAGCCAAGATGGCGCGGGAGGGGGAAATGAGCAGTTCTTC
>TRBV10-3|few|NA|TRBJ2-7
CAIRAGGQPYEQYF
TGTGCCATCAGGGCCGGGGGACAACCCTACGAGCAGTACTTC
>TRBV7-2|many|TRBD2|TRBJ2-3
CASSLPSGGRDTQYF
TGTGCCAGCAGCTTACCTAGCGGGGGGAGGGATACGCAGTATTTT
>TRBV4-3|few|NA|TRBJ2-6
CASSLGSISGANILTF
TGCGCCAGCAGCCTTGGTTCGATCTCTGGGGCCAACATCCTGACTTTC
>TRBV5-1|many|NA|TRBJ1-3
CASSVDAFSGNTIYF
TGCGCCAGCAGCGTGGACGCCTTCTCTGGAAACACCATATATTTT
>TRBV3-1|NA|TRBD2|TRBJ2-1
CASSQGLAGPSYNEQFF
TGTGCCAGCAGCCAGGGACTAGCGGGGCCCTCCTACAATGAGCAGTTCTTC
>TRBV29-1|few|TRBD1|TRBJ1-1
CSVNDRGMNTEAFF
TGCAGCGTAAACGACAGGGGTATGAACACTGAAGCTTTCTTT
>TRBV5-1|NA|NA|TRBJ2-1
CASSLVGEDYNEQFF
TGCGCCAGCAGCTTGGTCGGGGAAGACTACAATGAGCAGTTCTTC
>TRBV20-1|many|TRBD2|TRBJ2-5
CSAERGGLAEMQETQYF
TGCAGTGCTGAAAGGGGGGGACTAGCGGAAATGCAAGAGACCCAGTACTTC
>TRBV6-2/TRBV6-3|few|NA|TRBJ1-1
CASSHWFTEAFF
TGTGCCAGCAGTCACTGGTTCACTGAAGCTTTCTTT
>TRBV27|many|TRBD1|TRBJ2-7
CASSPRGPYEQYF
TGTGCCAGCAGTCCTAGGGGGCCCTACGAGCAGTACTTC
>TRBV6-2/TRBV6-3|NA|NA|TRBJ1-4
CASSPLGGGEKLFF
TGTGCCAGCAGTCCGCTTGGAGGAGGTGAAAAACTGTTTTTT
>TRBV6-5|NA|TRBD1|TRBJ2-5
CASSLDPGGQETQYF
TGTGCCAGCAGCTTGGACCCAGGGGGTCAAGAGACCCAGTACTTC
>TRBV7-2|NA|NA|TRBJ1-1
CASSPRGSYTEAFF
TGTGCCAGCAGCCCGCGTGGCAGCTACACTGAAGCTTTCTTT
>TRBV29-1|NA|NA|TRBJ1-1
CSVEELALVGANTEAFF
TGCAGCGTTGAAGAGCTGGCCTTGGTAGGGGCGAACACTGAAGCTTTCTTT
>TRBV4-3|few|TRBD1|TRBJ2-6
CASSAQGGTNVLTF
TGCGCCAGCAGCGCGCAAGGGGGCACCAACGTCCTGACTTTC
>TRBV5-6|many|NA|TRBJ2-5
CASSRGTEETQYF
TGTGCCAGCAGCCGCGGGACGGAAGAGACCCAGTACTTC
>TRBV20-1|many|NA|TRBJ1-1
CSARQGGTEAFF
TGCAGTGCTAGACAGGGAGGAACTGAAGCTTTCTTT